The clone carrying this T cell receptor beta chain was counted at least ten times. TCRdb itself ran the RT-PCR reads through MiXCR, one entry per CDR3 protein. The table records approximately 720,000 distinct CDR3 sequences, approximately 15% of them present only once. This CDR3 is 16 amino acids long. The V segment lost 1 base and the J segment 4 bases; nucleotides outside the gene matches: 8. Germline CDR1 reads LGHNA; CDR2 reads YSLEER. The V gene is TRBV4-3, the J gene TRBJ2-7, with 9 bases fitting TRBD2. Input material: memory CD4+ T cells from blood. The sequence came from a female donor in good health, serving as a healthy control. CDR3 sequence (DNA): TGCGCCAGCAGCCAAGCCCTGGCGGGAGGGATATACGAGCAGTACTTC. As protein: CASSQALAGGIYEQYF.